The rows below give T cell receptor beta chains drawn from one sample of a study of blood T cell repertoires in COVID-19. The method was immunoSEQ multiplex PCR; TCRdb's version includes in-frame clones alone and lacks a portion of them. The top ten clones hold roughly 4% of a sample with a few hundred thousand clones, about 87% of them seen once. Sequencing input: peripheral blood. These receptors were collected from a man aged 55 to 70 who had recovered from COVID-19. Each CDR3 is given with its conserved first and last residue. The D gene is left open where the match is weak. A row's size may be missing; if present it is once, few, many or a size class.

len	v_gene	d_gene	abundance	j_gene	CDR3aa	CDR3nt
15	TRBV6-5	.	once	TRBJ1-2	CASSPPLAGANGYTF	TGTGCCAGCAGTCCGCCCCTGGCGGGGGCGAATGGCTACACCTTC
17	TRBV9	TRBD2	.	TRBJ2-1	CASSVGSGGSSYNEQFF	TGTGCCAGCAGCGTAGGTAGCGGGGGCAGCTCCTACAATGAGCAGTTCTTC
16	TRBV6-1	.	.	TRBJ2-1	CASSEGNGLTYNEQFF	TGTGCCAGCAGTGAAGGCAACGGATTGACATACAATGAGCAGTTCTTC
14	TRBV9	TRBD2	.	TRBJ2-7	CASSGLAGAYEQYF	TGTGCCAGCAGCGGACTAGCGGGGGCCTACGAGCAGTACTTC
19	TRBV6-2/TRBV6-3	TRBD2	.	TRBJ2-3	CASSYPPRSLAGGTDTQYF	TGTGCCAGCAGTTACCCCCCTCGCTCCCTAGCGGGGGGCACAGATACGCAGTATTTT
12	TRBV2	.	.	TRBJ2-7	CASQRTDPAGYF	TGTGCCAGCCAAAGGACGGACCCGGCGGGGTACTTC
11	TRBV19	.	.	TRBJ1-1	CASSMGWEAFF	TGTGCCAGTAGTATGGGGTGGGAGGCTTTCTTT
12	TRBV9	.	few	TRBJ2-3	CASRSLVDTQYF	TGTGCCAGCAGGTCACTAGTGGATACGCAGTATTTT
14	TRBV24-1	.	.	TRBJ2-3	CATSDRQNTDTQYF	TGTGCCACCAGTGATCGACAGAACACAGATACGCAGTATTTT
14	TRBV10-3	.	few	TRBJ1-5	CAISDENSNQPQHF	TGTGCCATCAGTGACGAGAATAGCAATCAGCCCCAGCATTTT
16	TRBV10-3	TRBD1	.	TRBJ1-5	CAISESGTGYNQPQHF	TGTGCCATCAGTGAGTCCGGGACAGGGTACAATCAGCCCCAGCATTTT
15	TRBV18	TRBD2	.	TRBJ2-1	CASSLLAGGTNEQFF	TGTGCCAGCTCACTACTAGCGGGGGGGACCAATGAGCAGTTCTTC
14	TRBV24-1	.	.	TRBJ1-2	CATSVGGDAYGYTF	TGTGCCACCAGTGTCGGGGGGGACGCCTATGGCTACACCTTC
17	TRBV7-3	TRBD2	.	TRBJ2-3	CASSLGTSGGAPDTQYF	TGTGCCAGCAGCTTAGGGACTAGCGGGGGGGCTCCAGATACGCAGTATTTT
14	TRBV11-1	TRBD1	.	TRBJ1-4	CASSLDRGREKLFF	TGTGCCAGCAGCTTGGACAGGGGGCGAGAAAAACTGTTTTTT
13	TRBV5-8	.	once	TRBJ2-3	CASSLYNTDTQYF	TGTGCCAGCAGCTTGTACAACACAGATACGCAGTATTTT
14	TRBV3-1/TRBV3-2	TRBD1	.	TRBJ1-5	CASSQRTGPQPQHF	TGTGCCAGCAGCCAAAGGACAGGGCCCCAGCCCCAGCATTTT
15	TRBV7-6	TRBD2	.	TRBJ2-1	CASSSGTSGGHEQFF	TGTGCCAGCAGCTCCGGGACTAGCGGGGGTCATGAGCAGTTCTTC
13	TRBV2	.	.	TRBJ2-3	CASSLRRTDTQYF	TGTGCCAGCAGCCTCAGGCGCACAGATACGCAGTATTTT
15	TRBV5-1	TRBD2	few	TRBJ2-1	CASSVTSGNFNEQFF	TGCGCCAGCAGTGTAACTAGCGGGAACTTCAATGAGCAGTTCTTC
13	TRBV4-1	.	once	TRBJ1-2	CASSQVGGSGYTF	TGCGCCAGCAGCCAAGTTGGGGGGTCTGGCTACACCTTC
15	TRBV27	.	.	TRBJ2-3	CASSLSSPTLYTQYF	TGTGCCAGCAGTTTGTCTAGCCCAACATTATATACGCAGTATTTT
14	TRBV11-2	TRBD2	.	TRBJ2-4	CASRDSGGGNIQYF	TGTGCCAGCAGGGATAGCGGGGGGGGTAACATTCAGTACTTC
15	TRBV2	TRBD1	.	TRBJ1-5	CASSDRGKGNQPQHF	TGTGCCAGCAGCGACAGGGGGAAGGGCAATCAGCCCCAGCATTTT
15	TRBV9	.	once	TRBJ2-3	CASSVIPTGTDTQYF	TGTGCCAGCAGCGTAATACCGACAGGCACAGATACGCAGTATTTT
15	TRBV13	.	.	TRBJ2-7	CASRPRGRSSYEQYF	TGTGCCAGCAGACCCCGGGGTCGGAGCTCCTACGAGCAGTACTTC
17	TRBV7-9	TRBD1	.	TRBJ2-5	CASSSLLSGTGMGTQYF	TGTGCCAGCAGCTCCCTCCTCTCCGGGACAGGGATGGGGACCCAGTACTTC
18	TRBV9	TRBD2	few	TRBJ2-5	CASSVGPGLAGEQETQYF	TGTGCCAGCAGCGTAGGACCGGGACTAGCGGGGGAACAAGAGACCCAGTACTTC
15	TRBV7-7	TRBD1	.	TRBJ1-3	CASSLRAGGADTIYF	TGTGCCAGCAGCTTAAGGGCAGGGGGAGCGGACACCATATATTTT
17	TRBV18	TRBD2	.	TRBJ2-7	CASSPLRYSGGAYEQYF	TGTGCCAGCTCACCGCTTCGGTATAGCGGGGGGGCCTACGAGCAGTACTTC
11	TRBV29-1	TRBD1	.	TRBJ2-1	CSEQQGYEQFF	TGCAGCGAGCAACAGGGGTATGAGCAGTTCTTC
18	TRBV19	.	once	TRBJ1-3	CASRKLGGSALSGNTIYF	TGTGCCAGTCGTAAGCTCGGGGGAAGCGCATTATCTGGAAACACCATATATTTT
17	TRBV18	.	.	TRBJ1-4	CASSPVGLGQPNEKLFF	TGTGCCAGCTCTCCCGTGGGGTTAGGACAGCCTAATGAAAAACTGTTTTTT
15	TRBV9	TRBD2	.	TRBJ2-3	CASSVGSGGTDTQYF	TGTGCCAGCAGCGTCGGTAGCGGGGGCACAGATACGCAGTATTTT
17	TRBV4-1	.	.	TRBJ2-1	CASSQDPDTGRREGQFF	TGCGCCAGCAGCCAAGATCCCGACACCGGACGTCGAGAGGGGCAGTTCTTC
13	TRBV29-1	TRBD2	.	TRBJ2-5	CSAGGLYQETQYF	TGCAGCGCGGGGGGACTGTACCAAGAGACCCAGTACTTC
20	TRBV13	TRBD1	.	TRBJ2-6	CASSAFTRDRGRSGANVLTF	TGTGCCAGCAGCGCTTTCACCCGGGACAGGGGGCGCTCTGGGGCCAACGTCCTGACTTTC
17	TRBV7-2	TRBD1	.	TRBJ1-3	CASSRTGKLGRGNTIYF	TGTGCCAGCAGCAGGACAGGGAAACTGGGCAGGGGAAACACCATATATTTT
14	TRBV18	.	.	TRBJ2-4	CASSPQGNKNIQYF	TGTGCCAGCTCACCACAGGGGAACAAAAACATTCAGTACTTC
14	TRBV15	.	few	TRBJ1-5	CATSRPGSNQPQHF	TGTGCCACCAGCAGGCCAGGCAGCAATCAGCCCCAGCATTTT
15	TRBV5-1	.	.	TRBJ1-5	CASSLSSGTSQPQHF	TGCGCCAGCAGCTTGTCCTCCGGTACGTCTCAGCCCCAGCATTTT
12	TRBV10-3	.	.	TRBJ2-7	CATRDNLYEQYF	TGTGCCACCCGGGACAATCTTTACGAGCAGTACTTC
12	TRBV5-1	.	few	TRBJ2-7	CASSLIAYEQYF	TGCGCCAGCAGCTTGATCGCCTACGAGCAGTACTTC
15	TRBV25-1	.	.	TRBJ2-7	CASSEYMGHNYEQYF	TGTGCCAGCAGTGAATATATGGGACACAACTACGAGCAGTACTTC
13	TRBV5-1	.	once	TRBJ1-1	CASSFRVLTEAFF	TGCGCCAGCAGCTTCCGCGTACTCACTGAAGCTTTCTTT